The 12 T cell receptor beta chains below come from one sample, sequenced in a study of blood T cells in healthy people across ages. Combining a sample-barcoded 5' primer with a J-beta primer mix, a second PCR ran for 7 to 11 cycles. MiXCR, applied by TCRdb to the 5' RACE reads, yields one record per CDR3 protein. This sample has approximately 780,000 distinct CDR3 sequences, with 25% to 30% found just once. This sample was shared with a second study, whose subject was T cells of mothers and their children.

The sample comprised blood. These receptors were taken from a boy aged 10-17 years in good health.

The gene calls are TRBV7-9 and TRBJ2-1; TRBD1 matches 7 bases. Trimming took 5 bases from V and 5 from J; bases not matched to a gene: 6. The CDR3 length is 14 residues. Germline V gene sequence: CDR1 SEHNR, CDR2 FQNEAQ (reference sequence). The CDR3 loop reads CASSDRDSDNEQFF. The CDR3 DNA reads TGTGCCAGCAGCGACCGGGACAGCGACAATGAGCAGTTCTTC.

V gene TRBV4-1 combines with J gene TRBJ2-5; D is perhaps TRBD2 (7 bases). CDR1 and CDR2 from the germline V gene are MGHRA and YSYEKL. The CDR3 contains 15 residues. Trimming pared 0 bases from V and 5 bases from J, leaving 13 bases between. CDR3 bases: TGCGCCAGCAGCCAAGATGGGGGGGGCTTGGAGACCCAGTACTTC. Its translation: CASSQDGGGLETQYF.

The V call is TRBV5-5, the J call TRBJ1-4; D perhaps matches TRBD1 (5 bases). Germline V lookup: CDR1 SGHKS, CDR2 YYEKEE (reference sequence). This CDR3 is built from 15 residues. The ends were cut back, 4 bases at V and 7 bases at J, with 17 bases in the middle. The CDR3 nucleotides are TGTGCCAGCAGCAACCAGGGAATAGCTGCTGAAAAACTGTTTTTT. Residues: CASSNQGIAAEKLFF.

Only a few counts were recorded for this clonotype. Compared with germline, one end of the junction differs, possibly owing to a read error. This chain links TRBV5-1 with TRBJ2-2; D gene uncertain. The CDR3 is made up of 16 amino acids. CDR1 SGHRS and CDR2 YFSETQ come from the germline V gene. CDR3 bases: TGCGCCAGCAGCTTCAGGTCCCGAGCGAACACCAGGGAGCTGTTTTTT. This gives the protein CASSFRSRANTRELFF.

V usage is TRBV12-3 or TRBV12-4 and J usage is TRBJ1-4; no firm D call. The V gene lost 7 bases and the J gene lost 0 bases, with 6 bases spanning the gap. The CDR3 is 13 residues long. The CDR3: CASTPSTNEKLFF. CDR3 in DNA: TGTGCCAGCACCCCGTCAACTAATGAAAAACTGTTTTTT.

CDR3 nucleotide sequence: TGTGCCAGTAGTCGGGAGGGCGCGTTCACCGGGGAGCTGTTTTTT. This sequence encodes CASSREGAFTGELFF. This sequence joins TRBV19 and TRBJ2-2; 8 bases align to TRBD2. With 5 bases clipped from V and 4 bases from J, the junction kept 6 bases outside the gene matches. Per germline, CDR1 LNHDA and CDR2 SQIVND (reference sequence). The CDR3 has 15 residues.

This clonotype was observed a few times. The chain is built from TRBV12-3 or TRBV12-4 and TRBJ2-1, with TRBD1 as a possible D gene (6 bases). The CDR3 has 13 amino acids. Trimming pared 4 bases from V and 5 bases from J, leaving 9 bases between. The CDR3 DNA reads TGTGCCAGCAGTTCAGGGGCTGACAATGAGCAGTTCTTC. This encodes CASSSGADNEQFF.

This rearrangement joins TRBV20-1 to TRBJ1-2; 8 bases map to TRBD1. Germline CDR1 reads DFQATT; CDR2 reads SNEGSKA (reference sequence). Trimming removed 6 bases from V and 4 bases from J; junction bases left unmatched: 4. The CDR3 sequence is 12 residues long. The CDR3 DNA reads TGCAGTGCCGGTACAGGGGGCTATGGCTACACCTTC. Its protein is CSAGTGGYGYTF.

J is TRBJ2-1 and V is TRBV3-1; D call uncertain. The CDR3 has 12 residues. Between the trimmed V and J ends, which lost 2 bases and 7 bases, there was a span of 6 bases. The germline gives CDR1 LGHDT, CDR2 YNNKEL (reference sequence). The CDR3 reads CASSQNGNEQFF. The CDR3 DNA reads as TGTGCCAGCAGCCAAAACGGTAATGAGCAGTTCTTC.

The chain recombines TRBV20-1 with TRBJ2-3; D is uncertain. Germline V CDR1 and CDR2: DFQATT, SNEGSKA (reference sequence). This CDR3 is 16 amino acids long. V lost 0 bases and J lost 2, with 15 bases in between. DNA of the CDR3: TGCAGTGCTAGAGATCGGGTACGCGAATTCACAGATACGCAGTATTTT. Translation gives CSARDRVREFTDTQYF.

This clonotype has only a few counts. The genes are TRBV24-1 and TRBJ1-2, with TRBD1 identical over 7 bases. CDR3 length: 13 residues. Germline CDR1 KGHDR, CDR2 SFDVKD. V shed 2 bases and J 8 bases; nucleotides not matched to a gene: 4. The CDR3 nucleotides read TGTGCCACCAGTGATTCGACAGGGCTCGGCTACACCTTC. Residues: CATSDSTGLGYTF.

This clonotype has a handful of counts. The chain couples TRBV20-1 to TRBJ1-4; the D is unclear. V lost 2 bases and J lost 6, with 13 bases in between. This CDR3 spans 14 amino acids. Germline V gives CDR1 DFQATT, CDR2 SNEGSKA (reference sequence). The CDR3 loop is CSARTRILDEKLFF. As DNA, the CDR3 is TGCAGTGCTAGAACCCGGATTCTTGATGAAAAACTGTTTTTT.